Listed below are T cell receptor beta chains from one sample, sequenced in a study of blood T cell repertoires in COVID-19. The repertoire was sequenced with immunoSEQ multiplex PCR; TCRdb's copy has only in-frame clones and lacks some. The sample has roughly 100,000 clones; around nine tenths are singletons. Sequencing input: peripheral blood. These receptors came from a woman in her 70s with acute or convalescent COVID-19. CDR3s include the opening cysteine and the closing phenylalanine or tryptophan. D genes are given only for firm matches. Rows may omit the clone size; those that give it use once, few, many or a size class.

>once|TRBJ1-1|TRBV28|NA
CASSLPHVSEAFF
TGTGCCAGCAGTTTACCCCATGTTTCTGAAGCTTTCTTT
>once|TRBJ1-6|TRBV28|NA
CASSLSGGRVNSPLHF
TGTGCCAGCAGTTTATCCGGGGGGCGCGTTAATTCACCCCTCCACTTT
>NA|TRBJ2-7|TRBV28|NA
CASTAGGSSYEQYF
TGTGCCAGCACCGCAGGGGGGTCCTCCTACGAGCAGTACTTC
>NA|TRBJ1-1|TRBV19|NA
CASSDAGGWDTEAFF
TGTGCCAGTAGCGACGCGGGGGGCTGGGACACTGAAGCTTTCTTT
>once|TRBJ1-3|TRBV28|NA
CASSLGGATGNTIYF
TGTGCCAGCAGTTTAGGGGGGGCAACTGGAAACACCATATATTTT
>NA|TRBJ1-1|TRBV28|NA
CASRTMNTEAFF
TGTGCCAGCCGAACAATGAACACTGAAGCTTTCTTT
>NA|TRBJ2-5|TRBV6-2/TRBV6-3|NA
CASSYRQSQETQYF
TGTGCCAGCAGTTACCGACAGTCCCAAGAGACCCAGTACTTC
>NA|TRBJ1-1|TRBV9|NA
CASSVEPGVVAFF
TGTGCCAGCAGCGTAGAGCCGGGGGTGGTGGCTTTCTTT
>NA|TRBJ1-2|TRBV3-1/TRBV3-2|NA
CASSLREGYGYTF
TGTGCCAGCAGCCTCAGGGAAGGGTATGGCTACACCTTC
>NA|TRBJ1-2|TRBV6-5|NA
CASSYQDAGDYGYTF
TGTGCCAGCAGTTACCAAGATGCAGGGGACTATGGCTACACCTTC
>once|TRBJ1-2|TRBV12-3/TRBV12-4|NA
CASSLHRQSYTF
TGTGCCAGCAGTTTACATCGACAGAGCTACACCTTC
>NA|TRBJ1-4|TRBV4-1|NA
CASTGVPNEKLFF
TGCGCCAGCACCGGGGTACCTAATGAAAAACTGTTTTTT
>NA|TRBJ2-7|TRBV30|TRBD2
CAWRVAGGPEQYF
TGTGCCTGGAGAGTAGCGGGAGGGCCCGAGCAGTACTTC
>few|TRBJ1-1|TRBV29-1|TRBD1
CSVGQVNTEAFF
TGCAGCGTGGGACAGGTTAACACTGAAGCTTTCTTT
>NA|TRBJ1-2|TRBV2|NA
CASSDQGLNYGYTF
TGTGCCAGCAGTGATCAGGGTTTAAACTATGGCTACACCTTC
>NA|TRBJ1-6|TRBV30|TRBD1
CAWKPQGSRAPLHF
TGTGCCTGGAAGCCACAGGGGTCCCGGGCACCCCTCCACTTT
>NA|TRBJ1-4|TRBV6-5|NA
CAAGWAGTNEKLFF
TGTGCCGCAGGATGGGCGGGAACTAATGAAAAACTGTTTTTT
>NA|TRBJ1-5|TRBV6-6|TRBD1
CASINQGDSQPQHF
TGTGCCAGCATCAACCAGGGGGATTCTCAGCCCCAGCATTTT
>NA|TRBJ1-2|TRBV2|TRBD1
CASSELGGALLYGYTF
TGTGCCAGCAGTGAGTTAGGGGGCGCCCTCCTCTATGGCTACACCTTC
>NA|TRBJ1-5|TRBV3-1/TRBV3-2|TRBD1
CASSQGTGRSQPQHF
TGTGCCAGCAGCCAAGGGACAGGGCGCAGTCAGCCCCAGCATTTT
>NA|TRBJ1-5|TRBV28|NA
CASSLEVPQPQHF
TGTGCCAGCAGTCTCGAGGTGCCTCAGCCCCAGCATTTT
>NA|TRBJ2-1|TRBV27|NA
CASSSPFGTHQFF
TGTGCCAGCAGTTCCCCTTTCGGGACTCATCAGTTCTTC
>NA|TRBJ2-4|TRBV12-5|TRBD1
CPGGTGKLNIQYF
TGTCCAGGGGGGACAGGGAAGTTGAACATTCAGTACTTC
>NA|TRBJ1-1|TRBV11-2|NA
CASSLEGRGNTEAFF
TGTGCCAGCAGCTTAGAGGGCAGGGGAAACACTGAAGCTTTCTTT
>NA|TRBJ2-7|TRBV27|TRBD2
CASGGTSLSEQYF
TGTGCCAGCGGCGGGACTAGCCTGAGCGAGCAGTACTTC
>NA|TRBJ2-7|TRBV24-1|NA
CATSDSGNSYEQYF
TGTGCCACCAGTGACTCGGGGAACTCCTACGAGCAGTACTTC
>NA|TRBJ2-7|TRBV30|TRBD1
CAWRGDRASYEQYF
TGTGCCTGGAGGGGGGACAGGGCAAGCTACGAGCAGTACTTC
>NA|TRBJ2-3|TRBV27|TRBD2
CASNGAGGTDTQYF
TGTGCCAGCAATGGGGCGGGAGGAACAGATACGCAGTATTTT
>NA|TRBJ1-3|TRBV7-8|NA
CASSLGYKTDRNTIYF
TGTGCCAGCAGCTTAGGGTACAAGACTGATAGAAACACCATATATTTT
>NA|TRBJ2-3|TRBV2|TRBD2
CASKGKSGVPTDTQYF
TGTGCCAGCAAGGGGAAAAGCGGGGTGCCCACAGATACGCAGTATTTT
>NA|TRBJ1-3|TRBV5-1|NA
CASSLEGGSGNTIYF
TGCGCCAGCAGCTTGGAAGGGGGATCCGGAAACACCATATATTTT
>once|TRBJ1-6|TRBV2|NA
CASNIAGIGSPLHF
TGTGCCAGCAACATAGCCGGGATAGGTTCACCCCTCCACTTT
>NA|TRBJ1-1|TRBV19|NA
CASSISDTTKAFF
TGTGCCAGTAGTATTAGCGATACAACCAAAGCTTTCTTT
>NA|TRBJ1-1|TRBV6-5|NA
CASSYSGQMNTEAFF
TGTGCCAGCAGTTACTCAGGACAGATGAACACTGAAGCTTTCTTT
>NA|TRBJ1-1|TRBV6-5|TRBD1
CASRQGQLNTEAFF
TGTGCCAGCAGACAGGGACAGTTGAACACTGAAGCTTTCTTT
>NA|TRBJ2-5|TRBV6-5|TRBD2
CASSDTGLALETQYF
TGTGCCAGCAGCGATACGGGACTAGCTTTAGAGACCCAGTACTTC
>NA|TRBJ1-2|TRBV6-5|TRBD1
CASSSGQGGGYTF
TGTGCCAGCAGCTCGGGACAGGGCGGTGGCTACACCTTC
>NA|TRBJ1-2|TRBV5-4|TRBD1
CASSRPGTGGRGYTF
TGTGCCAGCAGCAGGCCCGGGACAGGGGGCCGTGGCTACACCTTC
>NA|TRBJ2-5|TRBV5-1|NA
CASRETGAWQTQYF
TGCGCCAGCAGAGAGACAGGAGCCTGGCAGACCCAGTACTTC
>NA|TRBJ1-4|TRBV5-1|NA
CASSLGTANEKLFF
TGCGCCAGCAGCTTGGGGACAGCTAATGAAAAACTGTTTTTT
>NA|TRBJ1-5|TRBV19|NA
CASSTLHEFALSNQPQHF
TGTGCCAGTAGTACGTTACACGAATTCGCCCTTAGCAATCAGCCCCAGCATTTT
>few|TRBJ1-1|TRBV6-6|NA
CASRGSLGGVHTEAFF
TGTGCCAGCAGGGGGAGCCTGGGGGGGGTCCACACTGAAGCTTTCTTT